These T cell receptor beta chains were read from a single sample in a study of OX40 agonist ivuxolimab in advanced cancers. Libraries were prepared by immunoSEQ multiplex PCR; TCRdb keeps only in-frame clonotypes and omits some of them. The sample records over 60,000 clones, roughly 83% being singletons. Material: CD4+ or CD8+ T cells sorted from blood, obtained in a trial of the OX40 agonist ivuxolimab. The receptors come from an adult with an advanced solid tumor such as melanoma, head and neck, liver or kidney cancer. The CDR3 runs from the conserved cysteine through the conserved F or W. The D gene is left open where the match is weak. Clone size, where shown, is once, few, many, or a class for clones that have expanded.

cdr3_aa: CASSLPTTSGSGDEQFF
cdr3_nt: TGCGCCAGCAGCCTACCAACGACTAGCGGGAGCGGGGATGAGCAGTTCTTC
clone_size: NA
j_call: TRBJ2-1
d_call: TRBD2
v_call: TRBV5-1

cdr3_aa: CASSRDPNRHIQYF
cdr3_nt: TGTGCCAGCAGTAGAGACCCCAACAGACACATTCAGTACTTC
clone_size: NA
j_call: TRBJ2-4
d_call: NA
v_call: TRBV11-3

cdr3_aa: CASSRTTGGQPQHF
cdr3_nt: TGTGCCAGCAGCCGGACTACAGGCGGTCAGCCCCAGCATTTT
clone_size: NA
j_call: TRBJ1-5
d_call: NA
v_call: TRBV11-2

cdr3_aa: CASSLVGQGRDTQYF
cdr3_nt: TGTGCCAGCAGCTTAGTGGGCCAGGGGAGGGATACGCAGTATTTT
clone_size: NA
j_call: TRBJ2-3
d_call: NA
v_call: TRBV7-6

cdr3_aa: CAWSTGPRNTEAFF
cdr3_nt: TGTGCCTGGAGCACCGGGCCAAGGAACACTGAAGCTTTCTTT
clone_size: few
j_call: TRBJ1-1
d_call: NA
v_call: TRBV30

cdr3_aa: CASSLGWGNEQFF
cdr3_nt: TGTGCCAGCAGCTTGGGGTGGGGGAATGAGCAGTTCTTC
clone_size: NA
j_call: TRBJ2-1
d_call: NA
v_call: TRBV5-5

cdr3_aa: CSVDRAGEQYF
cdr3_nt: TGCAGCGTTGATCGGGCCGGCGAGCAGTACTTC
clone_size: NA
j_call: TRBJ2-7
d_call: NA
v_call: TRBV29-1

cdr3_aa: CASRPSTGSEKLFF
cdr3_nt: TGTGCCAGCAGGCCTAGCACAGGTTCTGAAAAACTGTTTTTT
clone_size: NA
j_call: TRBJ1-4
d_call: NA
v_call: TRBV6-5

cdr3_aa: CASSFRDRAYGYTF
cdr3_nt: TGTGCCAGCAGTTTCCGGGACAGGGCTTATGGCTACACCTTC
clone_size: NA
j_call: TRBJ1-2
d_call: TRBD1
v_call: TRBV27

cdr3_aa: CASSSSGAGYTF
cdr3_nt: TGTGCCAGCAGCTCCAGTGGGGCTGGCTACACCTTC
clone_size: few
j_call: TRBJ1-2
d_call: NA
v_call: TRBV5-5

cdr3_aa: CASSLVVGGQETQYF
cdr3_nt: TGTGCCAGCAGCTTGGTAGTCGGGGGCCAAGAGACCCAGTACTTC
clone_size: NA
j_call: TRBJ2-5
d_call: NA
v_call: TRBV5-5

cdr3_aa: CATVRAGANSPLHF
cdr3_nt: TGTGCCACCGTCCGAGCAGGGGCTAATTCACCCCTCCACTTT
clone_size: NA
j_call: TRBJ1-6
d_call: NA
v_call: TRBV6-6

cdr3_aa: CASSPRGEGSGNTIYF
cdr3_nt: TGTGCCAGCAGCCCTCGTGGGGAGGGCTCTGGAAACACCATATATTTT
clone_size: NA
j_call: TRBJ1-3
d_call: NA
v_call: TRBV7-9

cdr3_aa: CASSLATGRETQYF
cdr3_nt: TGTGCCAGCAGCTTGGCTACAGGGCGGGAGACCCAGTACTTC
clone_size: NA
j_call: TRBJ2-5
d_call: NA
v_call: TRBV5-6

cdr3_aa: CATAPGTLSVFMNTEAFF
cdr3_nt: TGTGCCACCGCCCCCGGGACCCTCTCCGTGTTCATGAACACTGAAGCTTTCTTT
clone_size: NA
j_call: TRBJ1-1
d_call: NA
v_call: TRBV28

cdr3_aa: CASTLGLAGGGKQYF
cdr3_nt: TGTGCCAGCACCCTGGGACTAGCGGGAGGGGGTAAGCAGTACTTC
clone_size: few
j_call: TRBJ2-7
d_call: TRBD2
v_call: TRBV28

cdr3_aa: CASTSYVSGANVLTF
cdr3_nt: TGTGCCAGTACTAGCTACGTCTCTGGGGCCAACGTCCTGACTTTC
clone_size: NA
j_call: TRBJ2-6
d_call: NA
v_call: TRBV6-1

cdr3_aa: CASSLSRTSGRDNEQFF
cdr3_nt: TGTGCCAGCAGTTTATCGCGGACTAGCGGGAGGGACAATGAGCAGTTCTTC
clone_size: NA
j_call: TRBJ2-1
d_call: TRBD2
v_call: TRBV27

cdr3_aa: CASSFPRGGGGAETQYF
cdr3_nt: TGTGCCAGCAGCTTCCCCCGCGGAGGGGGCGGAGCGGAGACCCAGTACTTC
clone_size: few
j_call: TRBJ2-5
d_call: NA
v_call: TRBV7-8

cdr3_aa: CASSSRTDWFF
cdr3_nt: TGTGCCAGCAGTTCTCGGACAGATTGGTTCTTC
clone_size: NA
j_call: TRBJ2-1
d_call: NA
v_call: TRBV2

cdr3_aa: CARIVRRNTIYF
cdr3_nt: TGTGCCAGGATCGTGAGGAGAAACACCATATATTTT
clone_size: NA
j_call: TRBJ1-3
d_call: NA
v_call: TRBV7-8

cdr3_aa: CSVEAQQGIEQFF
cdr3_nt: TGCAGCGTTGAGGCCCAACAGGGAATTGAGCAGTTCTTC
clone_size: NA
j_call: TRBJ2-1
d_call: NA
v_call: TRBV29-1

cdr3_aa: CASSQGRADSPLHF
cdr3_nt: TGTGCCAGCAGCCAAGGCAGGGCTGATTCACCCCTCCACTTT
clone_size: NA
j_call: TRBJ1-6
d_call: NA
v_call: TRBV4-2

cdr3_aa: CASSYSRQPQHF
cdr3_nt: TGTGCCAGCAGTTACTCGAGGCAGCCCCAGCATTTT
clone_size: NA
j_call: TRBJ1-5
d_call: NA
v_call: TRBV6-5

cdr3_aa: CSVDLRGSTSFYGYTF
cdr3_nt: TGCAGCGTCGACCTGCGGGGTTCAACGTCCTTCTATGGCTACACCTTC
clone_size: NA
j_call: TRBJ1-2
d_call: NA
v_call: TRBV29-1

cdr3_aa: CASGRDSGANVLTF
cdr3_nt: TGTGCCAGTGGCAGGGACTCTGGGGCCAACGTCCTGACTTTC
clone_size: NA
j_call: TRBJ2-6
d_call: NA
v_call: TRBV19

cdr3_aa: CASSRDTASNQPQHF
cdr3_nt: TGTGCCAGCAGCCGGGACACCGCGAGCAATCAGCCCCAGCATTTT
clone_size: few
j_call: TRBJ1-5
d_call: NA
v_call: TRBV4-2

cdr3_aa: CASSSGLAGGLTYNEQFF
cdr3_nt: TGTGCCAGTAGTTCCGGACTAGCGGGGGGACTAACCTACAATGAGCAGTTCTTC
clone_size: NA
j_call: TRBJ2-1
d_call: TRBD2
v_call: TRBV19

cdr3_aa: CASSPTGASYNEQFF
cdr3_nt: TGTGCCAGCTCACCGACAGGGGCTTCCTACAATGAGCAGTTCTTC
clone_size: NA
j_call: TRBJ2-1
d_call: TRBD1
v_call: TRBV18

cdr3_aa: CAISESVGEQYF
cdr3_nt: TGTGCCATCAGTGAAAGCGTAGGGGAGCAGTACTTC
clone_size: NA
j_call: TRBJ2-7
d_call: NA
v_call: TRBV10-3

cdr3_aa: CASSLRDRVGTEAFF
cdr3_nt: TGTGCCAGCAGCTTGCGGGACAGGGTTGGCACTGAAGCTTTCTTT
clone_size: NA
j_call: TRBJ1-1
d_call: TRBD1
v_call: TRBV7-8